This T cell receptor beta chain was recorded in a study of Ad26.COV2.S vaccination and SARS-CoV-2 variants. Study overall: Vaccine-arm donor from the placebo-controlled COV1001 Ad26.COV2.S trial. The authors gave Ad26.COV2.S intramuscularly, either once or twice 56 days apart. Study-level points and caveats: The authors reported substantial breadth in spike-specific CD8+ and CD4+ T cell responses after vaccination.

In the case of this clone: Antigen: not known.

Treatment indicated: 19 received Ad26.COV2.S at low or high dose, single or two shots; roughly five received placebo; per-sample allocation not given. It was on day 63 after the first vaccine or placebo injection that samples were taken. The donor's status was that of an adult aged 18-55 years in Boston. Data came from immunoSEQ multiplex PCR; TCRdb stores just in-frame clones and leaves some out. The sample shows around 270,000 clones, roughly 89% of them seen only once. This TCR came from a person aged 18-65 years who received the Ad26.COV2.S COVID-19 vaccine or a placebo. This sample comprised peripheral blood, obtained in a trial of Ad26.COV2.S vaccine versus placebo.

This CDR3 is CASSQDRRTGGAGANVLTF. CDR3 DNA sequence: TGTGCCAGCAGCCAAGATAGAAGAACAGGGGGGGCTGGGGCCAACGTCCTGACTTTC. The chain employs TRBV4-2 and TRBJ2-6; perhaps TRBD1 as D (8 bases). Germline V gene data show CDR1 as LGHNA and CDR2 as YNFKEQ. The CDR3 has 19 amino acids. V lost 0 bases and J lost 2, with 17 bases in between.